The 5 T cell receptor beta chains below were found in one sample sequenced in a study of cytomegalovirus exposure and HLA in healthy donors. This PCR relied on a set of 60 Vbeta primers and 13 Jbeta primers. The data were produced by immunoSEQ multiplex PCR, yet TCRdb's version contains in-frame clones alone and is incomplete. The repertoire consists of tens of thousands of clones, with over 70% occurring once and the leading ten covering 4% to 5.5%. The sample comprised PBMCs. The receptors originated from a male donor in good health and CMV-seropositive.

This clone was recorded a few times. The chain couples TRBV18 to TRBJ2-3; 9 bases map to TRBD1. J gave up 0 bases and V 3 bases, and 13 bases lay outside the gene matches. Looked up from germline, CDR1 is KGHSH and CDR2 is LQKENI. This CDR3 is 19 amino acids long. CDR3 coding DNA: TGTGCCAGCTCACCCAGCCCTCCGGGACAGGGCCTCAGCACAGATACGCAGTATTTT. Residues: CASSPSPPGQGLSTDTQYF.

This clone has only a few counts. The rearrangement joins TRBV6-5 to TRBJ1-1; D is unresolved. CDR1 is MNHEY, CDR2 SVGAGI, per germline. V lost 5 bases, J lost 0 bases, and 7 bases lay in between. The CDR3 has 13 amino acids. In DNA form, the CDR3 reads TGTGCCAGCAGTAGCGGAATGAACACTGAAGCTTTCTTT. Translated: CASSSGMNTEAFF.

This clone was seen only once. V gene TRBV2 combines with J gene TRBJ1-1; TRBD1 is a possible D gene (5 bases). CDR1 and CDR2 from the germline V gene are SNHLY and FYNNEI. V gave up 4 bases and J gave up 1 base, with 7 bases separating them. CDR3 length equals 13 residues. The DNA of the CDR3 is TGTGCCAGCAGTGCAACAGGGAACACTGAAGCTTTCTTT. Its translation is CASSATGNTEAFF.

In this sample, this clone turned up once. The chain recombines TRBV5-1 with TRBJ1-4; maybe TRBD1 (6 bases). Germline values: CDR1 SGHRS, CDR2 YFSETQ. Trimming stripped 0 bases from V and 0 bases from J, with 6 bases between. CDR3 length: 15 amino acids. DNA of the CDR3: TGCGCCAGCAGCTTGGGGACAGCAACTAATGAAAAACTGTTTTTT. Its translation: CASSLGTATNEKLFF. Combining the CDR3 with reference TRBV5-1 and TRBJ1-4 gives the whole variable domain KAGVTQTPRYLIKTRGQQVTLSCSPISGHRSVSWYQQTPGQGLQFLFEYFSETQRNKGNFPGRFSGRQFSNSRSEMNVSTLELGDSALYLCASSLGTATNEKLFFGSGTQLSVL.

The chain is built from TRBV21-1 and TRBJ1-4; TRBD1 is taken as the D call from the table, unchecked against the DNA. TRBV21-1 is given as a pseudogene. The length of the CDR3 is 14 residues. The CDR3 protein is CASGKGQGRGKLFF. In DNA, the CDR3 is TGTGCCAGCGGAAAAGGACAGGGTCGTGGGAAACTGTTTTTT.